Here is one T cell receptor (beta chain) with its context. The antigen remains unidentified. After template switching added a universal primer site, the resulting cDNA carried unique molecular identifiers. TCRdb independently ran MiXCR on the 5' RACE reads; one entry per CDR3 protein. Of 1.5 million to 2 million distinct CDR3 sequences listed, more than 30% are singletons. V lost 4 bases and J 3 bases, leaving 7 bases between the germline ends. CDR1 and CDR2 from the germline V gene are MNHNS and SASEGT. The length of the CDR3 is 12 residues. These data originate in a study of identical twins. General study findings and limits: Models predicted too little out-of-frame TCR alpha sharing in monozygotic twins. Within twin pairs, the out-of-frame alpha sequences they shared showed excess low generation probability. Analyses of zero insertions could, in part, be confounded by invariant MAIT and iNKT cells.

The receptor was isolated from a newborn girl in good health. Sequencing was performed on cord blood. The chain links TRBV6-1 to TRBJ2-7; the D is unclear. The CDR3 spells CASSVALYEQYF. CDR3 in DNA: TGTGCCAGCAGTGTCGCCCTCTACGAGCAGTACTTC.